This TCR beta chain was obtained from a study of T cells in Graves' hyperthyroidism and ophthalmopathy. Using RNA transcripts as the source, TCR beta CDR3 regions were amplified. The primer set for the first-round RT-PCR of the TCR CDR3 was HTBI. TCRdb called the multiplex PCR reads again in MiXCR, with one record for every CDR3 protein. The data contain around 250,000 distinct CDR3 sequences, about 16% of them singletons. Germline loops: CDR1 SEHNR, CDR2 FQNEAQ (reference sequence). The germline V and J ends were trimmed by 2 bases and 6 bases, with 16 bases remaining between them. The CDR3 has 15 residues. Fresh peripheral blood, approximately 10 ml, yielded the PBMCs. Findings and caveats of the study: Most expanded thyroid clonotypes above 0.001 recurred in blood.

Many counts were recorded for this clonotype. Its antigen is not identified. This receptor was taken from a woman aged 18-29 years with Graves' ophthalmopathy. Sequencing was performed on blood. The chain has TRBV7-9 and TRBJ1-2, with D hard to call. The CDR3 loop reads CASSLPAAGLDGYTF. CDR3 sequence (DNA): TGTGCCAGCAGCTTACCGGCAGCCGGGTTGGATGGCTACACCTTC.